This T cell receptor (beta chain) was found in a study of T cells in Graves' hyperthyroidism and ophthalmopathy. The CDR3 is 13 residues long. V lost 7 bases, J lost 8 bases, and 7 bases stayed unmatched. Looked up from germline, CDR1 is MNHNS and CDR2 is SASEGT. This clonotype was observed many times. Amplification targeted TCR beta CDR3 regions from RNA transcripts. First-round RT-PCR with HTBI primers amplified the TCR CDR3 region. TCRdb reprocessed the multiplex PCR reads with MiXCR, giving one entry per CDR3 protein. The table records hundreds of thousands of distinct CDR3 sequences, roughly 14% of them present only once.

The sequence was obtained from a man aged 18 to 30 with Graves' ophthalmopathy. Sequencing was performed on blood. This sequence joins TRBV6-1 and TRBJ2-1, with 8 nucleotides matching TRBD1. CDR3 bases: TGTGCCAGCACCCCGACAGGGGCGGATGAGCAGTTCTTC. Its protein is CASTPTGADEQFF.